A selection of T cell receptor beta chains follows, all from one sample in a study of blood T cell repertoires in COVID-19. Here immunoSEQ multiplex PCR was the method, and the copy in TCRdb shows in-frame clones only, minus some. This table holds about 280,000 clones, about 85% found once. Sequencing was carried out using peripheral blood. The receptors stem from a human donor in a cohort sampled during active COVID-19. Both conserved end residues are trimmed from each CDR3.

v_gene	j_gene	CDR3aa
TRBV4-2	TRBJ1-5	ASSQGGRGGQPQH
TRBV28	TRBJ2-7	ASSLFGTATYEQY
TRBV6-5	TRBJ1-2	ASSWAGTGTIGYT
TRBV7-3	TRBJ1-1	ASSHGTPREAF
TRBV28	TRBJ1-5	ASSSQGGPDQPQH
TRBV5-1	TRBJ2-3	ASSDNGGGSTDTQY
TRBV7-9	TRBJ1-5	ASSLGQGALQNTQPQH
TRBV5-8	TRBJ2-7	ASSLAVKPGLAYEQY
TRBV6-6	TRBJ2-1	ASSVGTSGSNEQF
TRBV28	TRBJ1-3	ASSLLRGANTIY
TRBV19	TRBJ2-7	ARPMRSGSYEQY
TRBV7-3	TRBJ2-1	ASSLKGSGGYNEQF
TRBV11-2	TRBJ1-3	ASSRRDTNSGNTIY
TRBV28	TRBJ2-1	ASGANEQF
TRBV5-1	TRBJ1-2	ASSVGGQATINYGYT
TRBV24-1	TRBJ2-1	ATSDPGTSGNNEQF
TRBV27	TRBJ2-1	ASSPTGVGEQF
TRBV6-4	TRBJ2-1	ASSEEAGTYNEQF
TRBV6-1	TRBJ2-3	ASSERGKSERKF
TRBV29-1	TRBJ2-1	SVVQSSYNEQF
TRBV3-1/TRBV3-2	TRBJ2-3	ASSLLLPGLGFTDTQY
TRBV18	TRBJ2-4	ASSAYRLLAKNIQY
TRBV25-1	TRBJ2-1	ASSEQGGRRGNEQF
TRBV3-1/TRBV3-2	TRBJ2-1	ASSQEGGRSQF
TRBV20-1	TRBJ1-2	SARGSGGYT
TRBV24-1	TRBJ1-1	ATSAQVLNTEAF
TRBV27	TRBJ2-5	ASSSFSGRETQY
TRBV7-2	TRBJ2-5	ASSSLSGRALIETQY
TRBV5-1	TRBJ2-7	ASRKAPSRGYEQY
TRBV5-1	TRBJ2-3	ASSPGGALSDTQY
TRBV1	TRBJ1-6	TSSQGPYGPPLH
TRBV5-1	TRBJ2-5	ASRQDRGPQETQY
TRBV11-2	TRBJ2-7	ASSPSVPEQY
TRBV7-8	TRBJ2-3	ASSLVSTTDTQY
TRBV19	TRBJ2-3	ASSIEGSLYRTSRGTDTQY
TRBV6-5	TRBJ2-7	ASSRGTPSGEQY
TRBV7-9	TRBJ2-7	ASSSSGSMSYEQY
TRBV25-1	TRBJ2-2	ASPGGRGNTGELF
TRBV27	TRBJ2-1	ASSRDSWNEQF
TRBV5-1	TRBJ1-1	ASSRQLNTEAF
TRBV12-3/TRBV12-4	TRBJ1-4	ASTLGLNEKLF
TRBV5-4	TRBJ1-2	ASSLGQGTGGYT
TRBV7-9	TRBJ2-3	ASSPPGLAGGVTDTQY
TRBV24-1	TRBJ2-1	ATSAPGGRGHNEQF
TRBV6-6	TRBJ1-2	ASSYRRFEKSGYT
TRBV9	TRBJ2-3	ASSATSTDTQY
TRBV5-1	TRBJ2-5	ASSPLISGSGVETQY
TRBV9	TRBJ1-2	ASSVNHGQGATYGYT
TRBV9	TRBJ2-2	ASSVLGGTTGELF
TRBV30	TRBJ1-6	AWSPTAGTNNSPLH
TRBV3-1/TRBV3-2	TRBJ2-4	ASSFEGGDIQY
TRBV5-6	TRBJ2-7	ASSLGLNSYEQY
TRBV5-6	TRBJ2-3	ASSLLAGGGTDTQY